Below, one TCR beta chain is given with its context. The antigen it recognizes is unknown. Spanning cysteine to phenylalanine, the CDR3 consists of 15 amino acids. The read is trimmed to its CDR3 DNA, 45 bases read in frame from base 1. CDR1 MGHRA and CDR2 YSYEKL are derived from the germline V gene. V trim: 4 bases; J trim: 4 bases; unmatched bases: 6. These data belong to a study of cytomegalovirus exposure and HLA in healthy donors (dated by TCRdb to the late 2010s). Study-wide context: According to an earlier analysis of several hundred of the donors, about 179 million T cells yielded roughly 110 million unique TCR beta sequences and about 300 Gb of sequence data. An early release covering 550 to 700 HLA-typed donors comprised about 300 gigabases of sequencing data and around 80 million unique TCR sequences. The genetic ancestry cluster associated with self-reported Caucasian donors included 81% of the roughly 400 genotyped donors. The aim of the study was to test whether cataloging public T cell receptors could identify signatures of past pathogen exposure. The T cell repertoires of 666 subjects were profiled by immunosequencing and related to cytomegalovirus serostatus. A separate validation cohort of about 110 different subjects was used in addition to the 666-subject first cohort. To predict cytomegalovirus infection status, the study brought together high-throughput TCR immunosequencing, statistical association of individual TCRs with disease status, and machine learning. A later analysis re-analyzed previously published TCR beta repertoires from 666 donors and added high-resolution HLA genotyping to study TCR occurrence patterns. Rather than drawing on any new phenotypic data, the later analysis identified candidate immune exposures from TCR beta sequences and the way those sequences occurred across donors. An earlier analysis of 587 of the donors used high-throughput TCR beta sequencing to judge whether each TCR beta V gene segment behaved as functional or pseudogenic. Donor age, sex, ethnicity and CMV serostatus were compiled alongside the repertoire data. A later genetic analysis took genome-wide SNP genotypes for about three fifths of the roughly 700 donors and used that subset as a discovery cohort. Every repertoire in the discovery cohort had been generated on one and the same sequencing platform. HLA typing covered class I and class II loci at four-digit resolution. Typing coverage varied by locus: roughly 629-640 donors for A, B, C, DRB1 and DQB1; approximately 500 for DQA1; 606 for DPA1; around 490 for DPB1. Roughly 5 DR-DQ haplotypes were handled as single units for association and clustering, since linkage in the cohort was strong. Across approximately 420 genotyped donors of the cohort, an average of about 240,000 unique TCR beta nucleotide sequences per donor were sequenced, and 15% to 20% of those sequences were non-productive. The full study reports these points: This cohort had only TCR beta chains sequenced, and the lack of alpha or paired-chain data limited which features could be detected. A group of highly shared sequence variants was considered likely to be a technical artifact of the sequencing pipeline. In a later genetic analysis, fewer N-insertions in productive TCRs were reported among donors in an Asian-associated ancestry cluster than the approximately 630-donor mean. According to a later analysis, TCR association rates differed among HLA loci, with DRB1 alleles showing the most associated TCRs and HLA-C alleles showing the fewest. Broadly in line with IMGT annotations, most TCR beta V segments showed up in productive rearrangements about 87% or about 30% of the time in an earlier analysis of several hundred of the donors. For the cohort, immune exposure information was limited to CMV serostatus. Because counts were too low, about 18 rarely observed V segments, including chromosome 9 orphons, were excluded from the earlier analysis of fewer than 650 of the donors. Assigning TCR associations to individual alleles was difficult when HLA alleles, especially DR and DQ, strongly co-occurred. Correlated functional status among segregating V segments might be attributable to linkage disequilibrium, but an unknown experimental factor could not be ruled out. A further reported finding was that TCR beta sequences accurately predicted the HLA-A and HLA-B alleles for most subjects in the first cohort. According to a later analysis, most CMV-associated TCR beta chains appeared to be HLA-restricted, and the HLA associations seemed to be driven largely by CMV exposure. Most TCR sequences were seen in very few donors, while some public TCRs were found in many individuals. According to the authors, the approach could potentially be generalized to other disease states and immunological phenotypes. A later analysis associated about 16,000 TCR beta sequences with specific HLA alleles at a false discovery rate of 0.05. According to a later analysis, parvovirus B19, influenza, CMV and Epstein-Barr virus appeared linked to several top co-occurrence clusters. In the study, 164 TCR beta chains were listed as associated with cytomegalovirus. In a later analysis, HLA-associated TCR beta chains were found to be more clonally expanded and to have lower generation probabilities than equally common non-associated chains. In vitro tests confirmed that a few of the cytomegalovirus-associated TCR beta chains recognize cytomegalovirus antigens. Because HLA typing was missing for some donors at each locus, association tests included only the typed subset. The classifier was reported to diagnose cytomegalovirus status with high specificity and sensitivity in both the original cohort and the validation cohort. The presence/absence analyses assumed that sequencing depth was roughly uniform across donors, and that assumption may not be true. The 87-base-pair reads could not distinguish some IMGT-functional V segments, including TRBV6-2 and TRBV6-3, so those segments were excluded. In a later genetic analysis, a missense DCLRE1C variant was associated with V-gene and J-gene trimming of TCR beta chains, and the association was replicated in an independent cohort.

The cohort consisted of fewer than 700 healthy bone marrow donors. At the time of sampling, all cohort members were nominally healthy, though unrecorded immune exposures were likely present. The donor tested CMV seronegative, placing the donor among the approximately 360 seronegative members of the cohort. Each donor provided a peripheral blood sample, and peripheral blood mononuclear cells were used for TCR beta sequencing. The Qiagen DNeasy Blood Extraction Kit was used to extract genomic DNA from the blood cell samples. Library prep was done by the immunoSEQ multiplex PCR assay. The multiplex PCR relied on a mix of 60 forward primers for TCR Vbeta segments and 13 reverse primers for TCR Jbeta segments. Amplification of the CDR3 region of rearranged TCR beta genes was performed with a multiplex PCR assay on genomic DNA. The Illumina HiSeq System was used to sequence the amplified TCR beta libraries as 87-base-pair reads. Turning to the authors' computational methods: A later analysis counted some 74 million unique TCR beta chains across the 666 repertoires, and around 12 million of these chains were shared by at least two donors. To remove PCR and sequencing errors, raw reads were error-corrected and collapsed into unique sequences using a nearest-neighbor algorithm that merged closely related sequences. To assign V, D and J gene segments, CDR3 sequences were aligned to IMGT reference sequences. Each retained sequence needed at least a six-nucleotide match to both a V gene segment and a J gene segment. Rearrangements were classified as productive when the CDR3 lacked stop codons and remained in frame with V and J, and all other rearrangements were classified as non-productive. CDR3 was defined according to IMGT convention as the region running from the second conserved V-encoded cysteine to the conserved J-encoded phenylalanine. The earlier analysis of 587 of the donors excluded any sequence lacking an unambiguous match to a single V gene segment. In an earlier analysis of some 590 of the donors, V segments were called functional above 56.7% productive rearrangements and were called segregating when the between-donor standard deviation exceeded 5%. A statistical classification framework was built for diagnosing cytomegalovirus status from the catalog of TCR beta chain sequences. In a later analysis, V and J genes were assigned by comparing TCR nucleotide sequences against IMGT/GENE-DB human TR gene sequences. Using the TCRdist pipeline, a later analysis assigned CDR3 sequences along with most-parsimonious VDJ recombination scenarios. A later analysis defined each TCR beta chain by its CDR3 amino acid sequence plus V-gene family, and excluded reads lacking a unique V-gene family. In a later analysis, around 600 highly shared, low-generation-probability nucleotide sequences were removed to address suspected cross-contamination and a sequencing artifact. In a later analysis, a clonal expansion index for each public chain was calculated from normalized within-repertoire ranks of inferred template counts. In a later analysis, generation probabilities were computed using a VDJ recombination model fitted to out-of-frame rearrangements, and the results were checked against IGoR. In a later analysis, hypergeometric tests were used to score TCR-TCR, TCR-HLA and TCR-CMV co-occurrence, with a repertoire-size bias correction applied to TCR pairs. A later analysis estimated false discovery rates by permuting HLA or CMV assignments 20 times. In a later analysis, co-occurring TCRs were grouped with DBSCAN, and TCRdist sequence similarity was added when clustering was performed within HLA-allele-positive subsets. Repertoires with fewer than 30,000 or more than 120,000 public chains, plus five repertoires with anomalous nucleotide sharing, were excluded from co-occurrence clustering. TCRdb limited this immuneACCESS table to in-frame rearrangements with V and J called. A share of clones is missing; checked studies link under half to unresolved V genes, and the rest is unexplained. The V and J calls and clone size were taken over from that table, and D and trimming were inferred from the DNA. The sample table holds over 40,000 clones. The ten largest clones capture more than 5% of the sample.

Recombination connected TRBV4-1 to TRBJ2-2; 7 middle bases align to TRBD1. The sequence was collected from a man aged 25 to 45 in good health and CMV-seronegative. Material: PBMCs. At the DNA level, the sequence is TGCGCCAGCAGCCCGAGACAGGGTGGCACCGGGGAGCTGTTTTTT. Its product reads: CASSPRQGGTGELFF.